This TCR beta chain was recovered during a study of blood T cells in healthy people across ages. Study-level results: Researchers judged that diversity estimates from one million T cells fell short of true values.

Through a sample-barcoded 5' primer and a J-beta primer mix, a second PCR was run for about 6 to 11 cycles. TCRdb reprocessed the 5' RACE reads via MiXCR and lists one record per CDR3 protein. Here the sample spans about 1.7 million distinct CDR3 sequences, roughly 28% being singletons. The junction had 4 bases not matched to a gene; V was cut back by 2 bases and J by 3 bases. The CDR3 has 14 amino acids. CDR1 is MDHEN and CDR2 is SYDVKM in the germline V gene. A word on this clonotype: Its antigen is not identified.

This sequence was found in a woman in her 30s in good health. Input material: blood. The rearrangement links TRBV28 to TRBJ2-7; 7 bases map to TRBD1. CDR3 DNA sequence: TGTGCCAGCAGTTTAACCCGGACAGGCTACGAGCAGTACTTC. This encodes CASSLTRTGYEQYF.